This TCR beta chain was obtained from a study of cytomegalovirus exposure and HLA in healthy donors (dated by TCRdb to the late 2010s). About the investigation overall: An earlier analysis of 587 of the donors reported approximately 300 Gb of sequence data and about 120 million unique TCR beta sequences obtained from roughly 180 million T cells. The study combined high-throughput TCR immunosequencing, statistical association of individual TCRs with disease status, and machine learning to predict cytomegalovirus infection status. An early release covering roughly 600 HLA-typed donors comprised 250 to 350 gigabases of sequencing data and around 80 million unique TCR sequences. In an earlier analysis of 587 of the donors, high-throughput TCR beta sequencing was used to judge whether each TCR beta V gene segment behaved as functional or pseudogenic. A later analysis re-examined previously published TCR beta repertoires from several hundred donors and added high-resolution HLA genotyping to investigate patterns of TCR occurrence. Alongside the repertoire data, information on donor age, sex, ethnicity and CMV serostatus was compiled. The study used immunosequencing to profile the T cell repertoires of under 700 subjects and linked those repertoires to cytomegalovirus serostatus. HLA typing included class I and class II loci at four-digit resolution. A separate validation cohort of over 95 different subjects was used in addition to the roughly 620-subject first cohort. The later analysis used no new phenotypic data to find candidate immune exposures, relying instead on TCR beta sequences and their occurrence across donors. The study was designed to test whether signatures of past pathogen exposure could be identified by cataloging public T cell receptors. The genetic ancestry cluster associated with self-reported Caucasian donors included approximately 85% of the 350 to 500 genotyped donors. Typing coverage varied by locus: about 620-640 donors for A, B, C, DRB1 and DQB1; roughly 560 for DQA1; about 590 for DPA1; approximately 490 for DPB1. A later genetic analysis took genome-wide SNP genotypes for about 65% of the 666 donors and used that subset as a discovery cohort. Every discovery cohort repertoire had been produced on one sequencing platform. On average, about 200,000 unique TCR beta nucleotide sequences were sequenced per donor among a few hundred genotyped donors of the cohort, with 15% to 20% of those sequences being non-productive. About five DR-DQ haplotypes were treated as single units for association and clustering because of strong linkage in the cohort.

As for this clone: Its binding antigen is unknown. No much larger clone exists at a distance of one base, and base qualities are not known.

In total, approximately 700 healthy bone marrow donors made up the cohort. At the time of sampling, all cohort members were nominally healthy, though unrecorded immune exposures were likely present. The donor was CMV seronegative and was included in the group of over 300 seronegative cohort members. Each donor provided a peripheral blood sample, and peripheral blood mononuclear cells were used for TCR beta sequencing. The Qiagen DNeasy Blood Extraction Kit was used to extract genomic DNA from the blood cell samples. The method behind the library was the immunoSEQ multiplex PCR assay. A mixture of 60 forward primers for TCR Vbeta segments and 13 reverse primers for TCR Jbeta segments was used in the multiplex PCR. The CDR3 region of rearranged TCR beta genes was amplified from genomic DNA with a multiplex PCR assay. The amplified TCR beta libraries were sequenced on the Illumina HiSeq System as 87-base-pair reads. Turning to the authors' computational methods: Across the 700 or so repertoires, a later analysis counted 80 million or so unique TCR beta chains, approximately 10 million of which were shared by at least two donors. Raw reads were error-corrected and collapsed into unique sequences with a nearest-neighbor algorithm that merged closely related sequences to remove PCR and sequencing errors. CDR3 sequences were aligned to IMGT reference sequences to assign V, D and J gene segments. For a sequence to be retained, a match of at least six nucleotides was required to both a V gene segment and a J gene segment. A rearrangement counted as productive if the CDR3 had no stop codons and remained in frame with V and J, and every other rearrangement counted as non-productive. CDR3 was defined according to IMGT convention as the region running from the second conserved V-encoded cysteine to the conserved J-encoded phenylalanine. In an earlier analysis of more than 550 of the donors, sequences lacking an unambiguous match to a single V gene segment were excluded. An earlier analysis of fewer than 750 of the donors classified V segments as functional when productive rearrangements were above 56.7% and as segregating when the standard deviation between donors was above 5%. A statistical classification framework was built for diagnosing cytomegalovirus status from the catalog of TCR beta chain sequences. In a later analysis, V and J genes were assigned by comparing TCR nucleotide sequences against IMGT/GENE-DB human TR gene sequences. Using the TCRdist pipeline, a later analysis assigned CDR3 sequences along with most-parsimonious VDJ recombination scenarios. In a later analysis, each TCR beta chain was defined by its CDR3 amino acid sequence together with its V-gene family, and reads lacking a unique V-gene family were excluded. In a later analysis, 450 to 600 highly shared, low-generation-probability nucleotide sequences were removed to address suspected cross-contamination and a sequencing artifact. In a later analysis, a clonal expansion index was calculated for each public chain from normalized within-repertoire ranks of inferred template counts. A later analysis computed generation probabilities with a VDJ recombination model fitted to out-of-frame rearrangements, and checked the results against IGoR. In a later analysis, hypergeometric tests were used to score TCR-TCR, TCR-HLA and TCR-CMV co-occurrence, with a repertoire-size bias correction applied to TCR pairs. In a later analysis, false discovery rates were estimated by permuting HLA or CMV assignments 20 times. In a later analysis, co-occurring TCRs were grouped using DBSCAN, and TCRdist sequence similarity was added for clustering within HLA-allele-positive subsets. Repertoires with fewer than 30,000 or more than 120,000 public chains, plus five repertoires with anomalous nucleotide sharing, were excluded from co-occurrence clustering. As stored in TCRdb, this immuneACCESS dataset retains in-frame rearrangements with V and J assigned. A fraction of the clones does not appear; measured against another copy, unresolved V genes explain less than half of the discrepancy, and the remainder lacks a known reason. Clone size and V and J calls were adopted from that table, with D and trimming inferred from the DNA. Recorded for this sample are 150,000 to 200,000 clones; roughly 60% of them occurred a single time. The ten top clones hold 2.5% to 3% of the sample.

For this chain, trimming is 3 bases at the V end and 9 bases at the J end, and the number of junction bases without a gene match is 14. Spanning cysteine to phenylalanine, the CDR3 consists of 16 amino acids. Of all the DNA, just the CDR3 is kept, 48 bases in frame from base 1. CDR1 and CDR2 (MNHEY, SMNVEV) derive from the germline V gene (reference sequence). Study-wide findings and limitations: Linkage disequilibrium might explain the correlated functional status among segregating V segments, but an unknown experimental factor could not be ruled out. The classifier was reported to diagnose cytomegalovirus status with high specificity and sensitivity in both the original and validation cohorts. Only TCR beta chains were sequenced in this cohort, and the absence of alpha or paired-chain data limited detectable features. Presence/absence analyses assumed roughly uniform sequencing depth across donors, an assumption that may not hold. Most TCR sequences were seen in very few donors, while some public TCRs were found in many individuals. The study listed 150 to 200 TCR beta chains as associated with cytomegalovirus. In a later analysis, several top co-occurrence clusters were reported to appear linked to parvovirus B19, influenza, CMV and Epstein-Barr virus. Most CMV-associated TCR beta chains appeared to be HLA-restricted in a later analysis, and the HLA associations seemed to be driven largely by CMV exposure. Assigning TCR associations to individual alleles was difficult when HLA alleles, especially DR and DQ, strongly co-occurred. Because HLA typing was missing for some donors at each locus, association tests included only the typed subset. It was suggested by the authors that the approach could potentially be generalized to other disease states and immunological phenotypes. A later analysis found that TCR association rates varied across HLA loci, with DRB1 alleles showing the most associated TCRs and HLA-C alleles the fewest. An association between a missense DCLRE1C variant and V-gene and J-gene trimming of TCR beta chains was found in a later genetic analysis and replicated in an independent cohort. In an earlier analysis of fewer than 700 of the donors, most TCR beta V segments appeared in productive rearrangements about 90% or about 30% of the time, broadly matching IMGT annotations. A cluster of highly shared sequence variants was judged likely to represent a technical artifact of the sequencing pipeline. Compared with equally common non-associated chains, HLA-associated TCR beta chains in a later analysis were more clonally expanded and had lower generation probabilities. CMV serostatus was the only immune exposure information available for the cohort. Three of the identified cytomegalovirus-associated TCR beta chains were confirmed in vitro to be specific for cytomegalovirus antigens. At a false discovery rate of 0.05, a later analysis linked about 17,000 TCR beta sequences to specific HLA alleles. Because counts were too low, seventeen rarely observed V segments, including chromosome 9 orphons, were left out of the earlier analysis of some 600 of the donors. Some IMGT-functional V segments, including TRBV6-2 and TRBV6-3, could not be told apart with the 87-base-pair reads, so those segments were excluded. A further reported finding was that TCR beta sequences accurately predicted the HLA-A and HLA-B alleles for most subjects in the first cohort. In a later genetic analysis, fewer N-insertions in productive TCRs were reported among donors in an Asian-associated ancestry cluster than the roughly 700-donor mean.

The chain was built from TRBV27 and TRBJ2-1; 7 central bases correspond to TRBD1. Source material: PBMCs. This TCR came from a man between 35 and 55 years old in good health and CMV-seronegative. DNA sequence: TGTGCCAGCAGTTTGACCATAGCCACAGGGGCGGGTGAGCAGTTCTTC. Its protein is CASSLTIATGAGEQFF.